The table lists the clone carrying this T cell receptor beta chain with a count of one. Authors' analysis steps: Using reference gene primer amplification, nucleated cell counts were estimated. Profiling relied on immunoSEQ multiplex PCR, and the TCRdb table lists in-frame clones only, not all of them. That table supplies the V and J calls and clone size; D and trimming were determined from the DNA. The data contain roughly 140,000 clones, 75% to 85% of them singletons. CDR3 length: 16 residues. The germline V gene has CDR1 SGHNT and CDR2 YYREEE (reference sequence). V shed 4 bases and J 0 bases; nucleotides not matched to a gene: 6. These data belong to a study of blood T cell repertoires in COVID-19. Whole-study context: T cells, B-cell-depleted T cells, or PBMCs provided the cDNA or gDNA that served as material.

The chain joins TRBV5-4 to TRBJ1-4, with 7 bases lining up with TRBD1. The sample comprised peripheral blood. The TCR sequence derives from a human donor with acute or convalescent COVID-19. The donor label of this sample is uncertain. CDR3 sequence: CASSRGTASTNEKLFF. CDR3 coding DNA: TGTGCCAGCAGCCGGGGGACAGCCTCAACTAATGAAAAACTGTTTTTT.